This TCR beta chain stems from a study of blood T cell repertoires in COVID-19. At the level of the study: The analysed material was cDNA or gDNA that came from T cells, B-cell-depleted T cells, or PBMCs.

Seattle patients were enrolled during active infection and followed longitudinally. The V gene's germline CDR1 is MNHNY and CDR2 SVGAGI (reference sequence). There are 13 residues in the CDR3. The V and J ends lost 6 bases and 7 bases respectively, with 13 bases between them. Methods used by the authors: Reference gene primer amplification gave nucleated cell count estimates. The repertoire was sequenced with immunoSEQ multiplex PCR; TCRdb's copy has only in-frame clones and lacks some. The DNA was the basis for D and trimming; V, J and clone size are from that table. The sample lists some 360,000 clones; approximately 89% were seen once.

The genes are TRBV6-6 and TRBJ2-4; D unresolved. Sequencing input: peripheral blood. The source of this sequence is a woman between 55 and 75 years old with COVID-19, enrolled during active disease. The CDR3 loop reads CASRRPSGNIQYF. The CDR3 DNA reads as TGTGCCAGCAGACGACCGTCCGGGAACATTCAGTACTTC.